This T cell receptor (beta chain) emerged from a study of T cells after posttransplantation cyclophosphamide. Findings and limits, study-wide: Recipient CMV seropositivity and CMV reactivation strongly tracked TRB clonality. Donor-recipient repertoire similarity was low at 1-2 months, rising over year one. Tissue-infiltrating T cells from skin or gut overlapped little with blood T cells.

To note about this clone: What it binds is unknown.

Using immunoSEQ multiplex PCR, the repertoire was profiled, and TCRdb retains in-frame clones only, with some absent. The table lists about 10,000 clones, roughly 95% of them singletons, with 0.25% to 0.3% in the top ten. The CDR3 is made up of 13 amino acids. CDR1 is PRHDT, CDR2 FYEKMQ, per germline (reference sequence). The V end was cut by 11 bases, the J end by 1 base, with 11 bases between. V and J are TRBV13 and TRBJ2-2; D possibly corresponds to TRBD2 (5 bases). The sample comprised naive CD8+ T cells sorted from PBMCs. The sequence came from a man aged 25-45 years in good health and a related stem cell transplant donor. The DNA for the CDR3 is TGTGCCGCGTCTGAGGGGAACACCGGGGAGCTGTTTTTT. It yields the protein CAASEGNTGELFF. Full variable domain (outside the CDR3, taken from reference TRBV13 and TRBJ2-2): AAGVIQSPRHLIKEKRETATLKCYPIPRHDTVYWYQQGPGQDPQFLISFYEKMQSDKGSIPDRFSAQQFSDYHSELNMSSLELGDSALYFCAASEGNTGELFFGEGSRLTVL.